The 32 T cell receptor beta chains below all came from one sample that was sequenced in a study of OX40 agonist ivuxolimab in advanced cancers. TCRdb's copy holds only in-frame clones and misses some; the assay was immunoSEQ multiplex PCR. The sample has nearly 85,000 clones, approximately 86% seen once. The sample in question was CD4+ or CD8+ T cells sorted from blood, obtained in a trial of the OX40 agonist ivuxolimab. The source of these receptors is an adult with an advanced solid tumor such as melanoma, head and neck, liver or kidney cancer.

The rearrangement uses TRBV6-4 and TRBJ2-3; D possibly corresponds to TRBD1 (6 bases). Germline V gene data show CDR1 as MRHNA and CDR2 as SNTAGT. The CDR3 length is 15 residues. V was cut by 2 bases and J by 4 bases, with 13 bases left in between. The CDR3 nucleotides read TGTGCCAGCAGTGACCGGACAGCTGGGGCAGATACGCAGTATTTT. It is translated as CASSDRTAGADTQYF.

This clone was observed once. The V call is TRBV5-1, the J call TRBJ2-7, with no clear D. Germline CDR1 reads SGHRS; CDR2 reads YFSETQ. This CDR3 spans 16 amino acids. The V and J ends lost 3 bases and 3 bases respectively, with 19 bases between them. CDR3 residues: CASSSFPPMDGYEQYF. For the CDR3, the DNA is TGCGCCAGCAGCTCCTTCCCGCCTATGGACGGCTACGAGCAGTACTTC.

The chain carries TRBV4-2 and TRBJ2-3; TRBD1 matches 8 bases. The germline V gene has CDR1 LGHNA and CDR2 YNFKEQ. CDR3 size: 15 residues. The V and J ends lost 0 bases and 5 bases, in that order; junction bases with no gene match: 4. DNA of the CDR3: TGTGCCAGCAGCCAAGACAGGGGGCTAGAAGATACGCAGTATTTT. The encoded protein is CASSQDRGLEDTQYF.

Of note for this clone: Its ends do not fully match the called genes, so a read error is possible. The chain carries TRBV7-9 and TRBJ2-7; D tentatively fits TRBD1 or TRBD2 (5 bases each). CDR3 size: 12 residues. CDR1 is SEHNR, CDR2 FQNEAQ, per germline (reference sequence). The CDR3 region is CASSQHGDPRRF. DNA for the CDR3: TGTGCCAGCAGCCAACACGGGGACCCTCGTCGCTTC.

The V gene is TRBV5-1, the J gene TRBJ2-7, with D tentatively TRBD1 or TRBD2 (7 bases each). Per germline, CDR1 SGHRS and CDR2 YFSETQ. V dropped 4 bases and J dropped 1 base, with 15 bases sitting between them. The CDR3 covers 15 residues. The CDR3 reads CASSSGDRTSYEQYF. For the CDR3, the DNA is TGCGCCAGCAGCAGCGGGGACAGAACATCCTACGAGCAGTACTTC.

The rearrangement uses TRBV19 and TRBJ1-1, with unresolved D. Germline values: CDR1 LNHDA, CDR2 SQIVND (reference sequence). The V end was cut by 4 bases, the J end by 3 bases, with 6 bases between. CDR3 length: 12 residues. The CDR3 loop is CASSRGYTEAFF. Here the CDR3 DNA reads TGTGCCAGTAGTAGGGGATACACTGAAGCTTTCTTT.

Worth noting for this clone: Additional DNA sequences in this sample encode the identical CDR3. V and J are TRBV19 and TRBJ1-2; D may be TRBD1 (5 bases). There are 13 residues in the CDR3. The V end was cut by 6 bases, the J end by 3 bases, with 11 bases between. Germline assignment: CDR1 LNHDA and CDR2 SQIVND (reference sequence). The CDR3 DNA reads TGTGCCAGTAGCAGGGAGGGTTACTATGGCTACACCTTC. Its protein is CASSREGYYGYTF.

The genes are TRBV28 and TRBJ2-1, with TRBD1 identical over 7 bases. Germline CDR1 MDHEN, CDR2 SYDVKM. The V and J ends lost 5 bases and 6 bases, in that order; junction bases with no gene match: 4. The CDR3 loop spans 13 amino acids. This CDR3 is CASSTRQGNEQFF. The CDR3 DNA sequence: TGTGCCAGCAGTACCCGACAGGGCAATGAGCAGTTCTTC.

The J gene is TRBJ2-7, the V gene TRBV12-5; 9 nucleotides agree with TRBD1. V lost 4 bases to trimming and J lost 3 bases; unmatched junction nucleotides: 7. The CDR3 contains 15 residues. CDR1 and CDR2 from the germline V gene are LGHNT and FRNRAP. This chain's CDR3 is CASGSRTGADYEQYF. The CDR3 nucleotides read TGTGCTAGTGGTTCCCGGACAGGGGCGGACTACGAGCAGTACTTC. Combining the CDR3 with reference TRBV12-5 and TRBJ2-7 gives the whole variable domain DARVTQTPRHKVTEMGQEVTMRCQPILGHNTVFWYRQTMMQGLELLAYFRNRAPLDDSGMPKDRFSAEMPDATLATLKIQPSEPRDSAVYFCASGSRTGADYEQYFGPGTRLTVT.

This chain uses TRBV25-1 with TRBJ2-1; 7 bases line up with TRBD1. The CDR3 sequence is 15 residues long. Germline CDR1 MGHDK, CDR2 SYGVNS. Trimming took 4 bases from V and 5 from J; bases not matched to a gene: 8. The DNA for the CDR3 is TGTGCCAGCAGTGGGTTGACAGGGCTCCACAATGAGCAGTTCTTC. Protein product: CASSGLTGLHNEQFF.

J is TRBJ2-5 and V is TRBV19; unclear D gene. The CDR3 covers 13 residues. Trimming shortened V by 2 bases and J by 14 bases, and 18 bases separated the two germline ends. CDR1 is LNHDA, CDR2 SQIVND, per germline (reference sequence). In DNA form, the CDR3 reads TGTGCCAGTAGTATACTACCCCGGATGGAGATATACTTC. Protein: CASSILPRMEIYF.

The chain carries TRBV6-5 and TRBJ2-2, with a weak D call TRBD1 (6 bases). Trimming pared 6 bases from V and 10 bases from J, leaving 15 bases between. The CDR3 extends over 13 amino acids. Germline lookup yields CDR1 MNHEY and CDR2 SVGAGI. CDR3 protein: CASSHPQGKELFF. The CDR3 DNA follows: TGTGCCAGCAGCCATCCCCAGGGGAAGGAGCTGTTTTTT.

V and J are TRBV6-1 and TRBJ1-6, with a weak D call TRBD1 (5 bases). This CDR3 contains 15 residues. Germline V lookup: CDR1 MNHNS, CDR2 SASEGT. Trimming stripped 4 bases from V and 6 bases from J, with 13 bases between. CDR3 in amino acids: CASSVDPGANSPLHF. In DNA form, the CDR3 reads TGTGCCAGCAGTGTAGACCCCGGGGCTAATTCACCCCTCCACTTT.

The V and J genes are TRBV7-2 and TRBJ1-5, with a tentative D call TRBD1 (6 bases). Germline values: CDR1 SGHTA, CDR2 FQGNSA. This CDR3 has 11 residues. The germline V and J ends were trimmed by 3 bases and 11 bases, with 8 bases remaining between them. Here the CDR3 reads CASSLDSAQHF. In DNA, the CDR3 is TGTGCCAGCAGCTTGGACAGTGCCCAGCATTTT.

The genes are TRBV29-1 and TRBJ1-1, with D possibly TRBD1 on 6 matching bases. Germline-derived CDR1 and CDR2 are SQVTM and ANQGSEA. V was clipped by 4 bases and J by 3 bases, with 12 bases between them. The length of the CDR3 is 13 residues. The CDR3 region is CSVANRAHTEAFF. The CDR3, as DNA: TGCAGCGTTGCGAACAGGGCACACACTGAAGCTTTCTTT.

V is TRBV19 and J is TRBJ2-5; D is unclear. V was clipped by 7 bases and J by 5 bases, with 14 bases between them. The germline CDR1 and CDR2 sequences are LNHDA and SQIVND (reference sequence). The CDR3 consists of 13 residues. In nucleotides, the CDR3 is TGTGCCAGTAACAGTCCCATGGGGGAGACCCAGTACTTC. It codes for CASNSPMGETQYF.

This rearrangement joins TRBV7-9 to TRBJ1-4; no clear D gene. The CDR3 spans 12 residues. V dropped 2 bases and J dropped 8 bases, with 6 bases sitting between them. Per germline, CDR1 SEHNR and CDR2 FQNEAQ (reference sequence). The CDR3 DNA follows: TGTGCCAGCAGCTTAAACAACGAAAAACTGTTTTTT. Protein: CASSLNNEKLFF.

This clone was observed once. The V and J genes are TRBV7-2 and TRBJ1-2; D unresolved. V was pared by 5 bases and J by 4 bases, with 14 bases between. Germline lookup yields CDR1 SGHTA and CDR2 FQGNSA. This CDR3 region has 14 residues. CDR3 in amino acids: CASSPALRSYGYTF. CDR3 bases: TGTGCCAGCAGCCCAGCCCTCAGAAGCTATGGCTACACCTTC.

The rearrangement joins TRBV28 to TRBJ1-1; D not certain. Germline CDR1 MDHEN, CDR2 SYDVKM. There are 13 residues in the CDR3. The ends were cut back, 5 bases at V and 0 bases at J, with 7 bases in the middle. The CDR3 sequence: CASSRGVNTEAFF. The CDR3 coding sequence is TGTGCCAGCAGTCGCGGGGTGAACACTGAAGCTTTCTTT.

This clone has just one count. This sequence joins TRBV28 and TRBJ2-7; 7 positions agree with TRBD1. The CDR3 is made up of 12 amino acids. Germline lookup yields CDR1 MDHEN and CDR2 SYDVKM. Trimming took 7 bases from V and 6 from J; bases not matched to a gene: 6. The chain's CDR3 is CASKTGLPEQYF. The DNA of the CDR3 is TGTGCCAGCAAGACAGGGCTCCCCGAGCAGTACTTC.

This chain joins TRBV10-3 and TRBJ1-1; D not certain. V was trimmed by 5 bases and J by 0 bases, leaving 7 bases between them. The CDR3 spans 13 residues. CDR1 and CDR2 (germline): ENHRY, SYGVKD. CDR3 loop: CAISPSLNTEAFF. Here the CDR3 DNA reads TGTGCCATCAGTCCCTCTTTGAACACTGAAGCTTTCTTT.

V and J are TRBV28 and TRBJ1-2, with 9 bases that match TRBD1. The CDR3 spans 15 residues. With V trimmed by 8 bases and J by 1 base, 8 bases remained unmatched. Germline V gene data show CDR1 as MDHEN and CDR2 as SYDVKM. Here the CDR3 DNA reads TGTGCCAGCGTTCTACAGGGGGCTTTTAACTATGGCTACACCTTC. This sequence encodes CASVLQGAFNYGYTF.

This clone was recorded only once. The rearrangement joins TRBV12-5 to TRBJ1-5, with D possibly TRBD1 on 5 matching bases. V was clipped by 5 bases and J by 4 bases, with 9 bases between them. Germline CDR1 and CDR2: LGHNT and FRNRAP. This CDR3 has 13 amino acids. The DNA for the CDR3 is TGTGCTAGTGGTCCAAACAGGAATCAGCCCCAGCATTTT. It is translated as CASGPNRNQPQHF. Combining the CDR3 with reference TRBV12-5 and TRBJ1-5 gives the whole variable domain DARVTQTPRHKVTEMGQEVTMRCQPILGHNTVFWYRQTMMQGLELLAYFRNRAPLDDSGMPKDRFSAEMPDATLATLKIQPSEPRDSAVYFCASGPNRNQPQHFGDGTRLSIL.

CDR3 residues: CASDGGFAQPQHF. As DNA, the CDR3 is TGTGCCAGCGACGGGGGGTTTGCTCAGCCCCAGCATTTT. V is TRBV7-9 and J is TRBJ1-5; D is possibly TRBD1 (5 bases). CDR3 length equals 13 residues. The V end lost 8 bases, the J end lost 6 bases, and 14 bases lay between the germline ends. Germline CDR1 SEHNR, CDR2 FQNEAQ (reference sequence).

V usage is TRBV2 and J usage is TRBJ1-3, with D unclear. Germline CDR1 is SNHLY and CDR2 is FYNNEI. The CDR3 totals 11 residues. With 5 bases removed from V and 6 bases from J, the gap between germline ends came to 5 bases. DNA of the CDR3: TGTGCCAGCAGTTTAGAAAACACCATATATTTT. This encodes CASSLENTIYF.

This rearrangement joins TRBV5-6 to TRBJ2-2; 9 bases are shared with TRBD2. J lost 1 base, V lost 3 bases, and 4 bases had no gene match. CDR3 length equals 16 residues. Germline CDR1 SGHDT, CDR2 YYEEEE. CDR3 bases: TGTGCCAGCAGCTGGATAGCGGGGGTGAACACCGGGGAGCTGTTTTTT. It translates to CASSWIAGVNTGELFF.

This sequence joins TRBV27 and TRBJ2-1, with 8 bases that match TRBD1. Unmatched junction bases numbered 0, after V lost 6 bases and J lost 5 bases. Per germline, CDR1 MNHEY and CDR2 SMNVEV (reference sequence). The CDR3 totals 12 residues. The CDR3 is CASSRGHNEQFF. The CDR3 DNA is TGTGCCAGCAGCAGGGGGCACAATGAGCAGTTCTTC.

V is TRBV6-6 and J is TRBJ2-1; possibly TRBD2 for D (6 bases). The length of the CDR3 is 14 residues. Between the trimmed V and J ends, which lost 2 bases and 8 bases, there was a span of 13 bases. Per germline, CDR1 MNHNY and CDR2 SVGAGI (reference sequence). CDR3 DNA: TGTGCCAGCAGTTACCCCGAGCGCGGGGATGAGCAGTTCTTC. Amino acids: CASSYPERGDEQFF.

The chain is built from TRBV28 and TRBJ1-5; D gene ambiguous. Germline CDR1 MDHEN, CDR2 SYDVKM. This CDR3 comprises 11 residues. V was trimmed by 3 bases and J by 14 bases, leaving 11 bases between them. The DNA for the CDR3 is TGTGCCAGCAGTTTTAGTCGCTTCAAGCATTTT. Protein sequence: CASSFSRFKHF.

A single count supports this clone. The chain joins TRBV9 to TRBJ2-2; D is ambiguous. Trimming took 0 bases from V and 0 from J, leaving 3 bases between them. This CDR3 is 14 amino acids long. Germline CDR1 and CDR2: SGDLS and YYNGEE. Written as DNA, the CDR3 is TGTGCCAGCAGCGTAGAACCGAACACCGGGGAGCTGTTTTTT. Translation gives CASSVEPNTGELFF.

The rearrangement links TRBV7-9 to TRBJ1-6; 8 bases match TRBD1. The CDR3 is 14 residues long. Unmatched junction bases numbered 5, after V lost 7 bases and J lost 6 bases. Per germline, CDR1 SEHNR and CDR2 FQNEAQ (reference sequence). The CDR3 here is CASTGTGTNSPLHF. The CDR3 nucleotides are TGTGCCAGCACCGGGACAGGAACTAATTCACCCCTCCACTTT.

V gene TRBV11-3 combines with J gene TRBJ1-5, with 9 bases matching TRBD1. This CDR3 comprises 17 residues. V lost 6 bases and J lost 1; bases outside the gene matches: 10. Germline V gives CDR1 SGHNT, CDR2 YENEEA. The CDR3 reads CASRSDRGNLSNQPQHF. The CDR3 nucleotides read TGTGCCAGCAGATCCGACAGGGGGAACTTGAGCAATCAGCCCCAGCATTTT.